The 8 T cell receptor beta chains below were found in one sample sequenced in a study of T cells in Graves' hyperthyroidism and ophthalmopathy. Amplification of TCR beta CDR3 regions used RNA as the template. TCR CDR3 underwent first-round RT-PCR with the HTBI primer set. TCRdb ran MiXCR on the multiplex PCR reads and lists one entry per CDR3 protein. The repertoire holds fewer than 750,000 distinct CDR3 sequences, roughly 14% seen once, with about an eighth in the top ten. What was sequenced was blood. These receptors were taken from a woman between 50 and 59 years old with Graves' ophthalmopathy.

In this sample, this clonotype turned up many times. This sequence joins TRBV6-2 or TRBV6-3 and TRBJ2-2; 12 bases are shared with TRBD2. V lost 0 bases and J lost 6; bases outside the gene matches: 5. The CDR3 consists of 17 residues. Germline V lookup: CDR1 MNHEY, CDR2 SVGEGT. The CDR3 bases are TGTGCCAGCAGTTACTCGACTAGCGGGAGCCGGCCCGGGGAGCTGTTTTTT. Encoded protein: CASSYSTSGSRPGELFF.

This clonotype has just a few counts. The chain links TRBV6-5 to TRBJ2-2; D call uncertain. Trimming cost V 0 bases and J 2 bases, with 10 bases left between them. The CDR3 runs to 16 residues. Germline lookup yields CDR1 MNHEY and CDR2 SVGAGI. CDR3 nucleotides: TGTGCCAGCAGTTACTCGTGGATGGTAAACACCGGGGAGCTGTTTTTT. The encoded protein is CASSYSWMVNTGELFF.

The chain uses TRBV20-1 and TRBJ2-3; 7 bases match TRBD2. This CDR3 has 17 amino acids. The ends lost 6 bases at V and 3 bases at J; junction bases unmatched: 18. Germline V CDR1 and CDR2: DFQATT, SNEGSKA (reference sequence). The CDR3: CSATTSAAGGGTDTQYF. The CDR3 DNA follows: TGCAGTGCAACAACTAGCGCCGCCGGTGGTGGGACAGATACGCAGTATTTT.

CDR3 residues: CASSLNSAPETQYF. CDR3 coding DNA: TGTGCCAGCAGCTTAAACTCAGCTCCCGAGACCCAGTACTTC. The chain is built from TRBV7-3 and TRBJ2-5, with unresolved D. Looked up from germline, CDR1 is SGHTA and CDR2 is FQGTGA. The CDR3 is 14 amino acids. Trimming pared 1 base from V and 5 bases from J, leaving 11 bases between. Drawing the rest from reference TRBV7-3 and TRBJ2-5, the complete variable domain is GAGVSQTPSNKVTEKGKYVELRCDPISGHTALYWYRQSLGQGPEFLIYFQGTGAADDSGLPNDRFFAVRPEGSVSTLKIQRTERGDSAVYLCASSLNSAPETQYFGPGTRLLVL.

This clonotype showed up just a few times. This chain connects TRBV27 to TRBJ2-2, with 10 bases aligning to TRBD2. Germline loops: CDR1 MNHEY, CDR2 SMNVEV (reference sequence). There are 20 residues in the CDR3. The V segment lost 3 bases and the J segment 6 bases; nucleotides outside the gene matches: 19. In nucleotides, the CDR3 is TGTGCCAGCAGTTTGGCAGGGGGCTGGTCTAGCGGGAGTTCATCCGGGGAGCTGTTTTTT. This gives the protein CASSLAGGWSSGSSSGELFF.

With regard to this clonotype: A much larger clone lies one base from this, so it may be a read error. The CDR3 DNA reads as TGTGCCAGCAGCGATCGGGACAACCAAGAGACCCAGTACTTC. Translation gives CASSDRDNQETQYF. The V gene is TRBV9, the J gene TRBJ2-5; weak D call: TRBD1 (6 bases). Trimming took off 3 bases at V and 0 bases at J, with 9 bases between the two ends. CDR3 length: 14 amino acids. Germline CDR1 reads SGDLS; CDR2 reads YYNGEE.

This clonotype was detected many times. The CDR3 reads CASRMTGDNSYEQYF. CDR3 bases: TGTGCCAGCAGGATGACAGGTGATAATTCCTACGAGCAGTACTTC. The chain carries TRBV28 and TRBJ2-7, with D tentatively TRBD1 (6 bases). Germline CDR1 reads MDHEN; CDR2 reads SYDVKM. CDR3 size: 15 residues. The V end was cut by 6 bases, the J end by 1 base, with 16 bases between.

Ten or more counts support this clonotype. The rearrangement joins TRBV3-1 to TRBJ2-2; unclear D gene. V dropped 8 bases and J dropped 1 base, with 11 bases sitting between them. Germline V gives CDR1 LGHDT, CDR2 YNNKEL (reference sequence). This CDR3 has 14 residues. The CDR3 nucleotides read TGTGCCAGCGGGCAGGCAGGGAACACCGGGGAGCTGTTTTTT. This translates into CASGQAGNTGELFF.